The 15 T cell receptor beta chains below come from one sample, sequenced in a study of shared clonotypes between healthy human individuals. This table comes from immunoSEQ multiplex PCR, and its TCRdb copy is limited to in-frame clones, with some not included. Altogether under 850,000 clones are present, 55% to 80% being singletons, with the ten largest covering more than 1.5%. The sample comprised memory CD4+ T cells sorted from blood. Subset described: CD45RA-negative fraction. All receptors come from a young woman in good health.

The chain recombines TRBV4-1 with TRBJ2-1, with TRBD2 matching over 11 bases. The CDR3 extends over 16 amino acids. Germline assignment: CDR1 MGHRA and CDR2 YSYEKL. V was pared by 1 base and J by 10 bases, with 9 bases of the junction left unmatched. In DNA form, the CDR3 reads TGCGCCAGCAGCCAAGTCCCTAGCGGGAGGAGAGCAGAGCAGTTCTTC. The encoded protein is CASSQVPSGRRAEQFF.

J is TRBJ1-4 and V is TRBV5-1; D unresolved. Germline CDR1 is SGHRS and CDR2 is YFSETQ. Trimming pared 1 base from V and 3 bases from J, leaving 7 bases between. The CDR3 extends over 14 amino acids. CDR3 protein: CASSLSTPNEKLFF. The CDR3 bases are TGCGCCAGCAGCTTGTCAACACCTAATGAAAAACTGTTTTTT.

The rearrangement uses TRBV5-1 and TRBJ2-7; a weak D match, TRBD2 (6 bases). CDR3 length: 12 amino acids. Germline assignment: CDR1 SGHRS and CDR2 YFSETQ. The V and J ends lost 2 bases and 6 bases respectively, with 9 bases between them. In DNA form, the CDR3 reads TGCGCCAGCAGCTTCGGGGGAGGCGAGCAGTACTTC. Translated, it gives CASSFGGGEQYF.

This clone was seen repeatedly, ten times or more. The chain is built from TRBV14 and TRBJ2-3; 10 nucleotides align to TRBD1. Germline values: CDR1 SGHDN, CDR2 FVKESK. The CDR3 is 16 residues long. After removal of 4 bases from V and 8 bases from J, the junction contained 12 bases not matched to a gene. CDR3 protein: CASSRDRGVRLGTQYF. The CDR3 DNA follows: TGTGCCAGCAGCCGGGACAGGGGCGTACGGCTTGGTACGCAGTATTTT.

In DNA form, the CDR3 reads TGTGCCAGCAGCCCTCCCCACACAGATACGCAGTATTTT. Translating gives CASSPPHTDTQYF. J is TRBJ2-3 and V is TRBV5-5; unclear D gene. Between the trimmed V and J ends, which lost 4 bases and 2 bases, there was a span of 8 bases. The CDR3 covers 13 residues. Germline lookup yields CDR1 SGHKS and CDR2 YYEKEE (reference sequence).

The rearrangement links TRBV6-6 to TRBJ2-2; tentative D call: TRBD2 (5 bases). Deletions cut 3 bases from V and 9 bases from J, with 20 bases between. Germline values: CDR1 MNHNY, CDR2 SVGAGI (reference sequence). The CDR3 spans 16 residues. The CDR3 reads CASSYRASPGVRELFF. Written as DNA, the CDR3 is TGTGCCAGCAGTTATCGGGCTAGCCCTGGTGTACGGGAGCTGTTTTTT.

CDR3 bases: TGTGCCAGCAGCGCCCAGATGTCTGGGAATTATGGCTACACCTTC. Its protein is CASSAQMSGNYGYTF. The chain combines TRBV9 with TRBJ1-2; D is unclear. The germline V gene encodes CDR1 SGDLS and CDR2 YYNGEE. The V and J ends lost 3 bases and 5 bases respectively, with 17 bases between them. The CDR3 is made up of 15 amino acids.

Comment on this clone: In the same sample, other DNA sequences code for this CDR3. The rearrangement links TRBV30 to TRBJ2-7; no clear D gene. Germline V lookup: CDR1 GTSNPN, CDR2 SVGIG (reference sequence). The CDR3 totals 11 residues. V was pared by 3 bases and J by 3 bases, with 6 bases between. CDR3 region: CAWSVLYEQYF. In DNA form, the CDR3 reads TGTGCCTGGAGCGTTCTCTACGAGCAGTACTTC.

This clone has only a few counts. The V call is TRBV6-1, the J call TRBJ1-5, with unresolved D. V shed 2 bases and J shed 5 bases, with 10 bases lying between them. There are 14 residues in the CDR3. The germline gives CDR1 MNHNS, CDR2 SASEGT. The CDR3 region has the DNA TGTGCCAGCAGTGAATCCGAACCTCATCAGCCCCAGCATTTT. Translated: CASSESEPHQPQHF.

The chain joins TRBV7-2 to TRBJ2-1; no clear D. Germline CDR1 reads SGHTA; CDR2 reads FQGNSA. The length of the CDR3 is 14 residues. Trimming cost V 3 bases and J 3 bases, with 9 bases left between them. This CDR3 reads CASSLYPSYNEQFF. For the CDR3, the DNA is TGTGCCAGCAGCTTGTACCCCAGCTACAATGAGCAGTTCTTC.

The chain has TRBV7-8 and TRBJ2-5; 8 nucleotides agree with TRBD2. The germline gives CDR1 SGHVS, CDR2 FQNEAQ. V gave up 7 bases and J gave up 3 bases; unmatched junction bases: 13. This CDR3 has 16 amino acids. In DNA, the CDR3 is TGTGCCAGCACCAATCCCAATAGCGGGAAGAAAGAGACCCAGTACTTC. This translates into CASTNPNSGKKETQYF.

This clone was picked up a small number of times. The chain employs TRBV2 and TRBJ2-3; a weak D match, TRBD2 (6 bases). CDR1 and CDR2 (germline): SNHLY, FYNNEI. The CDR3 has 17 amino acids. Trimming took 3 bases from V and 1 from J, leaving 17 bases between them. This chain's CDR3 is CASSDSRGGPGTDTQYF. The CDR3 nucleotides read TGTGCCAGCAGTGACTCCCGGGGAGGCCCGGGCACAGATACGCAGTATTTT.

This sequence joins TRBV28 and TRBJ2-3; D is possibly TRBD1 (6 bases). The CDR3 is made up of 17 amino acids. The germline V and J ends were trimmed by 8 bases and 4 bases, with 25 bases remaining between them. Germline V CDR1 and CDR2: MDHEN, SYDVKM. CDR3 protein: CASQITGITRAADTQYF. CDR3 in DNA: TGTGCCAGCCAGATCACAGGGATTACTAGGGCGGCAGATACGCAGTATTTT.

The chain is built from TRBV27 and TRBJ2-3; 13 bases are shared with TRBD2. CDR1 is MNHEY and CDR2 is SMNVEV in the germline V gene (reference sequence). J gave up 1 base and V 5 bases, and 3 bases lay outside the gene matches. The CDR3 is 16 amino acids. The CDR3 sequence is CASSRTSGSGTDTQYF. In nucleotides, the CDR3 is TGTGCCAGCAGTCGGACTAGCGGGAGCGGCACAGATACGCAGTATTTT.

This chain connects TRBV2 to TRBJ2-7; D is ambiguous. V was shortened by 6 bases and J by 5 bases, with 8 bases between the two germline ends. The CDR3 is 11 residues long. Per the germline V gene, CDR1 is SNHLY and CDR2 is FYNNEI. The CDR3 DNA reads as TGTGCCAGCAGCTACCAGCACGAGCAGTACTTC. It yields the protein CASSYQHEQYF.